The T cell receptor (beta chain) under discussion was sequenced for a study of T cell repertoires in cytomegalovirus infection. Study context: Matching HLA type and CMV infection were both indicated by public TCR beta signatures. Study results and limitations: Ex vivo, HLA-C-restricted CMV-specific TCR beta clonotypes prevailed over the rest of the response.

Via MiXCR, TCRdb re-called the reads, giving one row per CDR3 protein. The table records roughly 600,000 distinct CDR3 sequences, roughly 26% of them present only once. Remarks on this clonotype: Its antigen is unknown.

This CDR3 is 14 amino acids long. The germline CDR1 and CDR2 sequences are LNHNV and YYDKDF (reference sequence). Between the trimmed V and J ends, which lost 0 bases and 6 bases, there was a span of 12 bases. This receptor was obtained from a human donor in good health (CMV status not recorded). Some clones in this sample may be carry-over from other donors' samples. The genes are TRBV15 and TRBJ2-7; possibly TRBD1 for D (5 bases). The specimen sequenced was CD8+ T cells from PBMCs. In DNA form, the CDR3 reads TGTGCCACCAGCAGAGATCCCGGACAAAGCGAGCAGTACGTC. This sequence encodes CATSRDPGQSEQYV.